The rows below give T cell receptor beta chains drawn from one sample of a study of cytomegalovirus exposure and HLA in healthy donors. Repertoires were generated with immunoSEQ multiplex PCR, while TCRdb's copy carries only in-frame clones and drops some. The repertoire has about 120,000 clones, approximately 80% of them found once; the top ten carry roughly an eighth. The sequenced material came from PBMCs. Receptors were obtained from a woman in her forties in good health and CMV-seropositive. CDR3s include the opening cysteine and the closing phenylalanine or tryptophan. The order of the fields is V gene, D gene, J gene, clone size, CDR3 DNA, CDR3 protein. The D gene is left open where the match is weak. Only some rows state a clone size, as once, few, many or a class for expanded clones.

TRBV30	TRBD1	TRBJ1-5	NA	TGTGCCGGAGCAGGGGGCACTAATCAGCCCCAGCATTTT	CAGAGGTNQPQHF
TRBV30	NA	TRBJ1-6	NA	TGTGCCTGGGACCGTCCCGGGGTGCATTCACCCCTCCACTTT	CAWDRPGVHSPLHF
TRBV19	NA	TRBJ1-3	NA	TGTGCCAGTAGTATGCAGGGTTTGCTTGGAAACACCATATATTTT	CASSMQGLLGNTIYF
TRBV5-8	NA	TRBJ1-1	few	TGTGCCAGCAGCTTTCGCACTGAAGCTTTCTTT	CASSFRTEAFF
TRBV27	NA	TRBJ1-1	few	TGTGCCAGCAGCCTACTACCGCCGAACACTGAAGCTTTCTTT	CASSLLPPNTEAFF
TRBV7-9	TRBD2	TRBJ2-3	few	TGTGCCAGCAGCTTAGCAGCGGGGGGCACAGATACGCAGTATTTT	CASSLAAGGTDTQYF
TRBV5-8	NA	TRBJ2-2	NA	TGTGCCAGCAGCTGGTACGGGGCCGGGGAGCTGTTTTTT	CASSWYGAGELFF
TRBV7-8	TRBD1	TRBJ1-5	NA	TGTGCCAGCAGCTTAGCGACAGGGCATCAGCCCCAGCATTTT	CASSLATGHQPQHF
TRBV2	NA	TRBJ2-3	NA	TGTGCCAGCAACAGGGTGGATACGCAGTATTTT	CASNRVDTQYF
TRBV29-1	NA	TRBJ1-5	NA	TGCAGCGTTGAACGGGAAATTGGTGGGAGGTTGGCCCAGCATTTT	CSVEREIGGRLAQHF
TRBV7-9	TRBD1	TRBJ1-6	NA	TGTGCCAGCAGTCCAAGGGGGGGACAGGGGCGTTCACCCCTCCACTTT	CASSPRGGQGRSPLHF
TRBV18	NA	TRBJ1-1	NA	TGTGCCAGCTCACCACCAGGAACCGGGGACACTGAAGCTTTCTTT	CASSPPGTGDTEAFF
TRBV5-6	TRBD1	TRBJ2-2	NA	TGTGCCAGCAGCTTGGATCTCAGGGGGTTTACCGGGGAGCTGTTTTTT	CASSLDLRGFTGELFF
TRBV19	NA	TRBJ1-2	NA	TGTGCCAGTAGTATCCTGCGGCATGGCTACACCTTC	CASSILRHGYTF
TRBV6-5	NA	TRBJ2-2	NA	TGTGCCAGCAGTATCAGTAACGGGGAGCTGTTTTTT	CASSISNGELFF
TRBV5-1	NA	TRBJ1-2	NA	TGCGCCAGCAGCTTGGACGGGTCCTATGGCTACACCTTC	CASSLDGSYGYTF
TRBV30	NA	TRBJ1-5	once	TGTGCCTGGAGTTTTGGGGGGAATCAGCCCCAGCATTTT	CAWSFGGNQPQHF
TRBV27	NA	TRBJ2-7	NA	TGTGCCAGCAGTTTGCGGGGACCCTACGAGCAGTACTTC	CASSLRGPYEQYF
TRBV2	TRBD1	TRBJ1-2	NA	TGTGCCAGCAGAGGACAGGGCGCTCCTGCTAACTATGGCTACACCTTC	CASRGQGAPANYGYTF
TRBV5-5	TRBD1	TRBJ2-6	NA	TGTGCCAGCAGCTCACTGACAGGGGGCTTCTCTGGGGCCAACGTCCTGACTTTC	CASSSLTGGFSGANVLTF
TRBV6-5	TRBD2	TRBJ2-6	few	TGTGCCAGCAGTTACGGGGGGGATGGGGCCAACGTCCTGACTTTC	CASSYGGDGANVLTF
TRBV27	TRBD2	TRBJ2-1	few	TGTGCCAGCACGGCTCTAGCGGAGAGCTCCTACAATGAGCAGTTCTTC	CASTALAESSYNEQFF
TRBV4-2	NA	TRBJ2-7	NA	TGTGCCAGCAGCCGCGGGACAGCCAGTTACGAGCAGTACTTC	CASSRGTASYEQYF
TRBV28	TRBD1	TRBJ2-6	NA	TGTGCAAGCAGATCCCGGACAGGCACCTCTGGGGCCAACGTCCTGACTTTC	CASRSRTGTSGANVLTF
TRBV30	NA	TRBJ1-1	NA	TGTGCCTGGAGTAATCGGGGTCCTCGAGGAGCTTTCTTT	CAWSNRGPRGAFF
TRBV4-2	NA	TRBJ2-3	NA	TGTGCCAGCAGCACCCATCTCTCGGCAGATACGCAGTATTTT	CASSTHLSADTQYF
TRBV6-4	TRBD2	TRBJ2-3	many	TGTGCCAGCAGTGACTCTAGCGGGGGGGCAGATACGCAGTATTTT	CASSDSSGGADTQYF
TRBV4-1	NA	TRBJ1-5	NA	TGCGCCAGCAGCCAAGTGCGGGGCGGACAGCCCCAGCATTTT	CASSQVRGGQPQHF
TRBV9	TRBD2	TRBJ2-5	NA	TGTGCCAGCAGCGTGGGACTAGCGGGGGAAGAGACCCAGTACTTC	CASSVGLAGEETQYF
TRBV19	TRBD1	TRBJ1-6	NA	TGTGCCAGTAGTATCCGAGACAGGGAGAATTCACCCCTCCACTTT	CASSIRDRENSPLHF
TRBV30	NA	TRBJ1-1	NA	TGTGCCTGGAGTGTACAGTATGCTTTCTTT	CAWSVQYAFF
TRBV30	NA	TRBJ2-5	NA	TGTGCCTGGACCCGGGACATCCAAGAGACCCAGTACTTC	CAWTRDIQETQYF
TRBV6-1	NA	TRBJ1-4	NA	TGTGTCGCCGATGGGACATTCGACGAAAAACTGTTTTTT	CVADGTFDEKLFF
TRBV5-6	NA	TRBJ2-3	NA	TGTGCCAGCAGCGGTTTGAGGGCCTCCACAGATACGCAGTATTTT	CASSGLRASTDTQYF
TRBV7-2	NA	TRBJ2-3	few	TGTGCCAGCAGCCCATCATACGGGGGCACAGATACGCAGTATTTT	CASSPSYGGTDTQYF
TRBV5-4	NA	TRBJ1-1	NA	TGTGCCAGCATGCCAGGGGTTATTATGAACACTGAAGCTTTCTTT	CASMPGVIMNTEAFF
TRBV2	TRBD1	TRBJ1-5	NA	TGTGCCAGCAGTGAATCTCGGGACAGTAATCAGCCCCAGCATTTT	CASSESRDSNQPQHF
TRBV29-1	TRBD1	TRBJ1-1	NA	TGCAGCGGTAAATGGACAGGGGGGGTATCTGAAGCTTTCTTT	CSGKWTGGVSEAFF
TRBV7-6	NA	TRBJ1-3	few	TGTGCCAGCAGCTTAGCGGCAGGGTCTCCTGGAAACACCATATATTTT	CASSLAAGSPGNTIYF
TRBV2	TRBD1	TRBJ2-1	many	TGTGCCAGCAGCAGGAAACGACAGGGGGAGGGTGAGCAGTTCTTC	CASSRKRQGEGEQFF
TRBV27	NA	TRBJ1-6	NA	TGTGCCAGCAGTTTACGCAGGGTAGGACGTTCGGGTTCACCCCTCCACTTT	CASSLRRVGRSGSPLHF
TRBV27	NA	TRBJ1-6	NA	TGTGCCAGCAGTTGGAAAACAGGAGCTTATAATTCACCCCTCCACTTT	CASSWKTGAYNSPLHF
TRBV6-1	TRBD1	TRBJ2-7	NA	TGTGCCAGCAGTGACCTCCGCGGGACAGGGGGGACCTACGAGCAGTACTTC	CASSDLRGTGGTYEQYF
TRBV2	NA	TRBJ2-7	NA	TGTGCCAGCCCCGACGAATGGGCAGGGCTAAACGAGCAGTACTTC	CASPDEWAGLNEQYF
TRBV6-5	TRBD1	TRBJ1-4	NA	TGTGCCAGCAAGCTTTCTGGGACAGGGGGGGGAAAACTGTTTTTT	CASKLSGTGGGKLFF
TRBV4-2	TRBD2	TRBJ2-1	NA	TGTGCCAGCAGCCACGGCGGGGGAGGGTTGAATGAGCAGTTCTTC	CASSHGGGGLNEQFF
TRBV28	NA	TRBJ1-2	NA	TGTGCCAGCAGTACGACAGTCCCCAACTATGGCTACACCTTC	CASSTTVPNYGYTF
TRBV18	NA	TRBJ1-2	few	TGTGCCAGCTCACCACGCCAGGGAGGCTACACCTTC	CASSPRQGGYTF
TRBV7-9	TRBD2	TRBJ2-6	NA	TGTGCCAGCAGGGGGGGGAGCTCTGGGGCCAACGTCCTGACTTTC	CASRGGSSGANVLTF
TRBV10-3	NA	TRBJ1-5	NA	TGTGCCATCAGTGAGGGGAGTTGGGTTGGCAATCAGCCCCAGCATTTT	CAISEGSWVGNQPQHF
TRBV10-3	TRBD1	TRBJ1-5	NA	TGTGCCATCAGTGAGCGTCCCGGAGGACAGGGAAGGGATCAGCCCCAGCATTTT	CAISERPGGQGRDQPQHF
TRBV12-5	TRBD2	TRBJ2-1	NA	TGTGCTAGTGGTTTGTTTTCGAGCGGGGGGAAGGATGAGCAGTTCTTC	CASGLFSSGGKDEQFF
TRBV6-5	TRBD1	TRBJ1-2	NA	TGTGCCAGCAGCGGACAGGGAAACTATGGCTACACCTTC	CASSGQGNYGYTF
TRBV30	NA	TRBJ1-4	NA	TGTGCCTGGCGCCTAGAGCTTAATGAAAAACTGTTTTTT	CAWRLELNEKLFF
TRBV5-1	TRBD1	TRBJ2-3	NA	TGCGCCAGCAGCTTGGGACAGGGATTTAACACAGATACGCAGTATTTT	CASSLGQGFNTDTQYF
TRBV5-1	NA	TRBJ2-3	NA	TGCGCCAGCAGACAGGCAACGTTCACAGATACGCAGTATTTT	CASRQATFTDTQYF
TRBV7-9	NA	TRBJ1-4	NA	TGTTCCAGCAGCGAGAAGGGGTTTCTTGGTGAAAAACTGTTTTTT	CSSSEKGFLGEKLFF